A single sample is the source of the 24 T cell receptor beta chains below, sequenced in a study of CD4 T cells in relation to SARS-CoV-2 and coronaviruses. Sequencing used immunoSEQ multiplex PCR; TCRdb keeps in-frame clones, though not all of them. The sample holds 25,000 to 35,000 clones, more than 70% seen once. No antigens are known for them. The unexposed donors gave CD4+ T cells in 2011-2018, prior to COVID-19. After approximately 10 days of culture, CD4+ T cells were isolated. What was sequenced was CD4+ T cells from PBMCs, cultured in vitro. Receptors originate from a human donor in good health.

This chain joins TRBV6-5 and TRBJ1-2; the match to TRBD1 covers 8 bases. CDR1 MNHEY and CDR2 SVGAGI come from the germline V gene. J was trimmed by 4 bases and V by 0 bases; bases with no gene match: 7. The CDR3 loop spans 16 amino acids. The DNA for the CDR3 is TGTGCCAGCAGTTACTCCCGACAGGGGAGTAGCTATGGCTACACCTTC. Translating it yields CASSYSRQGSSYGYTF.

V usage is TRBV4-1 and J usage is TRBJ1-2; maybe TRBD1 (6 bases). In germline, CDR1 is MGHRA, CDR2 YSYEKL. Trimming left V 1 base short and J 2 bases short, with 11 bases between. The CDR3 consists of 15 residues. CDR3 sequence: CASSQVGGENYGYTF. The CDR3 coding sequence is TGCGCCAGCAGCCAAGTAGGGGGAGAGAACTATGGCTACACCTTC.

The V call is TRBV4-3, the J call TRBJ1-6, with unresolved D. V shed 0 bases and J shed 5 bases, with 11 bases lying between them. The CDR3 is 16 residues long. CDR1 and CDR2 (germline): LGHNA, YSLEER. The CDR3 here is CASSQDRAVNNSPLHF. The CDR3 bases are TGCGCCAGCAGCCAAGATAGGGCAGTTAATAATTCACCCCTCCACTTT.

The V gene is TRBV3-1 (or the pseudogene TRBV3-2), the J gene TRBJ1-2; D gene uncertain. Per germline, CDR1 LGHDT and CDR2 YNNKEL (reference sequence). Trimming took 0 bases from V and 0 from J, leaving 11 bases between them. This CDR3 comprises 16 residues. CDR3 region: CASSQDEPGPNYGYTF. DNA of the CDR3: TGTGCCAGCAGCCAAGATGAGCCGGGCCCTAACTATGGCTACACCTTC.

The rearrangement uses TRBV27 and TRBJ1-6, with 8 bases matching TRBD1. CDR3 length: 15 residues. The germline V gene encodes CDR1 MNHEY and CDR2 SMNVEV (reference sequence). The V and J ends lost 3 bases and 8 bases, in that order; junction bases with no gene match: 6. CDR3 in amino acids: CASSFYQGADSPLHF. CDR3 bases: TGTGCCAGCAGTTTCTACCAGGGGGCAGATTCACCCCTCCACTTT.

V and J are TRBV6-5 and TRBJ2-5, with TRBD1 identical over 8 bases. The CDR3 covers 15 residues. The V gene's germline CDR1 is MNHEY and CDR2 SVGAGI. Trimming took 0 bases from V and 5 from J; bases not matched to a gene: 5. This chain's CDR3 is CASSYSVRGRETQYF. As DNA, the CDR3 is TGTGCCAGCAGTTACTCGGTCAGGGGGCGGGAGACCCAGTACTTC.

V usage is TRBV7-2 and J usage is TRBJ1-2; unclear D gene. The CDR3 totals 14 residues. Germline CDR1 reads SGHTA; CDR2 reads FQGNSA. V lost 5 bases to trimming and J lost 2 bases, with 12 bases between them. The CDR3 region is CASSPGRGNYGYTF. CDR3 DNA: TGTGCCAGCAGCCCAGGTCGGGGAAACTATGGCTACACCTTC.

The rearrangement uses TRBV5-1 and TRBJ2-5; 8 positions agree with TRBD1. CDR3 size: 16 residues. Germline CDR1 SGHRS, CDR2 YFSETQ. V dropped 4 bases and J dropped 0; count of bases not matched to a gene: 8. The CDR3 loop is CASSGQGARYQETQYF. DNA for the CDR3: TGCGCCAGCAGCGGGCAGGGGGCACGGTACCAAGAGACCCAGTACTTC.

J is TRBJ1-2 and V is TRBV12-3 or TRBV12-4, with D unresolved. CDR3 size: 12 residues. V was clipped by 1 base and J by 4 bases, with 4 bases between them. CDR3: CASSLDGYGYTF. CDR3 DNA: TGTGCCAGCAGTTTAGACGGCTATGGCTACACCTTC.

The chain joins TRBV6-5 to TRBJ2-7, with 7 bases fitting TRBD1. Germline V CDR1 and CDR2: MNHEY, SVGAGI. V shed 5 bases and J 7 bases; nucleotides not matched to a gene: 14. This CDR3 contains 15 residues. The CDR3 protein is CASSIDRVGPEEQYF. CDR3 nucleotides: TGTGCCAGCAGTATCGACAGGGTGGGACCTGAAGAGCAGTACTTC.

The CDR3 sequence: CSVAMDSEKLFF. CDR3 bases: TGCAGCGTTGCTATGGACAGTGAAAAACTGTTTTTT. This sequence joins TRBV29-1 and TRBJ1-4; maybe TRBD1 (6 bases). The CDR3 runs to 12 residues. Germline-derived CDR1 and CDR2 are SQVTM and ANQGSEA. Trimming took off 4 bases at V and 7 bases at J, with 10 bases between the two ends.

The rearrangement links TRBV2 to TRBJ1-5; a possible D gene is TRBD1 (5 bases). The V end lost 6 bases, the J end lost 3 bases, and 15 bases lay between the germline ends. Germline V gives CDR1 SNHLY, CDR2 FYNNEI. CDR3 length: 15 residues. CDR3 sequence (DNA): TGTGCCAGCAGACGCGGGGACGGAAACAATCAGCCCCAGCATTTT. Residues: CASRRGDGNNQPQHF.

This chain uses TRBV6-6 with TRBJ1-1; tentatively, D is TRBD1 (5 bases). Trimming shortened V by 6 bases and J by 1 base, and 9 bases separated the two germline ends. Germline assignment: CDR1 MNHNY and CDR2 SVGAGI (reference sequence). This CDR3 is 13 amino acids long. CDR3 sequence: CASRKTENTEAFF. The CDR3 DNA reads as TGTGCCAGCAGGAAGACAGAGAACACTGAAGCTTTCTTT.

This clone showed up just a few times. The chain joins TRBV2 to TRBJ2-3; D gene uncertain. The V gene's germline CDR1 is SNHLY and CDR2 FYNNEI. V lost 7 bases to trimming and J lost 3 bases, with 11 bases between them. The CDR3 runs to 13 residues. CDR3 loop: CASNPPFTDTQYF. For the CDR3, the DNA is TGTGCCAGCAATCCCCCGTTTACAGATACGCAGTATTTT. The variable domain in full, completed from reference TRBV2 and TRBJ2-3, reads EPEVTQTPSHQVTQMGQEVILRCVPISNHLYFYWYRQILGQKVEFLVSFYNNEISEKSEIFDDQFSVERPDGSNFTLKIRSTKLEDSAMYFCASNPPFTDTQYFGPGTRLTVL.

This clone occurred a few times. The chain combines TRBV6-2 or TRBV6-3 with TRBJ2-7, with D tentatively TRBD2 (5 bases). This CDR3 region has 12 residues. V shed 2 bases and J shed 5 bases, with 7 bases lying between them. Germline CDR1 and CDR2: MNHEY and SVGEGT. This CDR3 is CASSYIGDEQYF. In DNA form, the CDR3 reads TGTGCCAGCAGTTACATCGGGGACGAGCAGTACTTC.

V gene TRBV24-1 combines with J gene TRBJ2-7; either TRBD1 or TRBD2 may fit D (5 bases each). Trimming removed 12 bases at V and 6 bases at J, with 11 bases between. The CDR3 totals 10 residues. Germline assignment: CDR1 KGHDR and CDR2 SFDVKD. Here the CDR3 reads CAPQRGEQYF. The CDR3 DNA sequence: TGTGCCCCCCAGAGGGGCGAGCAGTACTTC.

The chain combines TRBV18 with TRBJ1-1; no reliable D call. Per germline, CDR1 KGHSH and CDR2 LQKENI. Trimming removed 6 bases from V and 1 base from J, with 12 bases in between. The length of the CDR3 is 14 residues. The CDR3 here is CASSARVENTEAFF. CDR3 nucleotides: TGTGCCAGCTCCGCAAGGGTCGAGAACACTGAAGCTTTCTTT.

The rearrangement joins TRBV6-2 or TRBV6-3 to TRBJ2-3; 10 bases align to TRBD2. The CDR3 loop spans 16 amino acids. Germline CDR1 and CDR2: MNHEY and SVGEGT. J gave up 7 bases and V 2 bases, and 9 bases lay outside the gene matches. The CDR3 region is CASSYLTSGATYTQYF. In DNA, the CDR3 is TGTGCCAGCAGTTACCTTACTAGCGGGGCCACGTATACGCAGTATTTT.

The chain has TRBV19 and TRBJ1-5; 9 bases map to TRBD1. Germline V gene sequence: CDR1 LNHDA, CDR2 SQIVND (reference sequence). This CDR3 is built from 15 residues. Trimming at V came to 8 bases and at J to 7 bases, leaving 12 bases not matched to a gene. In DNA form, the CDR3 reads TGTGCCAGTCGAACTACCGGGACAGGGTCGCAGCCCCAGCATTTT. Encoded protein: CASRTTGTGSQPQHF.

The chain is built from TRBV18 and TRBJ1-1; the match to TRBD1 covers 7 bases. J lost 5 bases, V lost 3 bases, and 12 bases had no gene match. CDR1 KGHSH and CDR2 LQKENI come from the germline V gene. This CDR3 contains 16 residues. Written as DNA, the CDR3 is TGTGCCAGCTCACCCACCGGGACAGCGGTGCAAACTGAAGCTTTCTTT. The encoded protein is CASSPTGTAVQTEAFF.

This clone has only a few counts. CDR3 loop: CAIGGIEAFF. The CDR3 nucleotides read TGTGCCATTGGGGGCATTGAAGCTTTCTTT. The V call is TRBV7-9, the J call TRBJ1-1; D is possibly TRBD1 (6 bases). The V end lost 10 bases, the J end lost 7 bases, and 10 bases lay between the germline ends. This CDR3 region has 10 residues. Germline CDR1 is SEHNR and CDR2 is FQNEAQ (reference sequence).

The J gene is TRBJ2-3, the V gene TRBV9; D call uncertain. The V and J ends lost 0 bases and 0 bases respectively, with 11 bases between them. This CDR3 region has 16 residues. Germline assignment: CDR1 SGDLS and CDR2 YYNGEE. As DNA, the CDR3 is TGTGCCAGCAGCGTAGGTGTAGACCAGAGCACAGATACGCAGTATTTT. The encoded protein is CASSVGVDQSTDTQYF.

The chain is built from TRBV6-1 and TRBJ2-5; either TRBD1 or TRBD2 may supply D (6 bases each). V lost 1 base and J 4 bases, leaving 16 bases between the germline ends. The CDR3 has 16 residues. Germline-derived CDR1 and CDR2 are MNHNS and SASEGT. Here the CDR3 DNA reads TGTGCCAGCAGTGAAGGGAGTGGTGGGGGGCGAGAGACCCAGTACTTC. This sequence encodes CASSEGSGGGRETQYF.

The V and J genes are TRBV5-1 and TRBJ2-1; possibly TRBD1 or TRBD2 for D (5 bases each). The CDR3 spans 13 residues. The V and J ends lost 4 bases and 11 bases respectively, with 16 bases between them. Germline CDR1 SGHRS, CDR2 YFSETQ. The CDR3 here is CASSVRRGVQQFF. The DNA of the CDR3 is TGCGCCAGCAGCGTGCGGAGAGGGGTGCAGCAGTTCTTC.